This T cell receptor (beta chain) was sequenced in a study of blood T cell repertoires in COVID-19. Study at large: Sites across the United States, Italy and Spain contributed samples from acute and convalescent COVID-19. Nucleic acid was either cDNA or gDNA, and it came from T cells, B-cell-depleted T cells, or PBMCs.

Per the study methods: Estimation of nucleated cell counts relied on the amplification of reference gene primers. Here immunoSEQ multiplex PCR was the method, and the copy in TCRdb shows in-frame clones only, minus some. Clonal size and the V and J genes are those of that table, whereas D and trimming came from the DNA. The sample lists fewer than 130,000 clones, 80% to 90% seen once, with roughly 32% in the top ten. The sequenced sample consisted of peripheral blood. This clonotype was obtained from an elderly woman with acute or convalescent COVID-19.

The chain's CDR3 is CASSWRVEYEQYF. The CDR3, as DNA: TGTGCCAGCAGCTGGAGAGTAGAATACGAGCAGTACTTC. The V and J genes are TRBV11-2 and TRBJ2-7, with D unresolved. Germline V lookup: CDR1 SGHAT, CDR2 FQNNGV. The CDR3 runs to 13 residues. The V and J ends lost 4 bases and 4 bases respectively, with 11 bases between them.